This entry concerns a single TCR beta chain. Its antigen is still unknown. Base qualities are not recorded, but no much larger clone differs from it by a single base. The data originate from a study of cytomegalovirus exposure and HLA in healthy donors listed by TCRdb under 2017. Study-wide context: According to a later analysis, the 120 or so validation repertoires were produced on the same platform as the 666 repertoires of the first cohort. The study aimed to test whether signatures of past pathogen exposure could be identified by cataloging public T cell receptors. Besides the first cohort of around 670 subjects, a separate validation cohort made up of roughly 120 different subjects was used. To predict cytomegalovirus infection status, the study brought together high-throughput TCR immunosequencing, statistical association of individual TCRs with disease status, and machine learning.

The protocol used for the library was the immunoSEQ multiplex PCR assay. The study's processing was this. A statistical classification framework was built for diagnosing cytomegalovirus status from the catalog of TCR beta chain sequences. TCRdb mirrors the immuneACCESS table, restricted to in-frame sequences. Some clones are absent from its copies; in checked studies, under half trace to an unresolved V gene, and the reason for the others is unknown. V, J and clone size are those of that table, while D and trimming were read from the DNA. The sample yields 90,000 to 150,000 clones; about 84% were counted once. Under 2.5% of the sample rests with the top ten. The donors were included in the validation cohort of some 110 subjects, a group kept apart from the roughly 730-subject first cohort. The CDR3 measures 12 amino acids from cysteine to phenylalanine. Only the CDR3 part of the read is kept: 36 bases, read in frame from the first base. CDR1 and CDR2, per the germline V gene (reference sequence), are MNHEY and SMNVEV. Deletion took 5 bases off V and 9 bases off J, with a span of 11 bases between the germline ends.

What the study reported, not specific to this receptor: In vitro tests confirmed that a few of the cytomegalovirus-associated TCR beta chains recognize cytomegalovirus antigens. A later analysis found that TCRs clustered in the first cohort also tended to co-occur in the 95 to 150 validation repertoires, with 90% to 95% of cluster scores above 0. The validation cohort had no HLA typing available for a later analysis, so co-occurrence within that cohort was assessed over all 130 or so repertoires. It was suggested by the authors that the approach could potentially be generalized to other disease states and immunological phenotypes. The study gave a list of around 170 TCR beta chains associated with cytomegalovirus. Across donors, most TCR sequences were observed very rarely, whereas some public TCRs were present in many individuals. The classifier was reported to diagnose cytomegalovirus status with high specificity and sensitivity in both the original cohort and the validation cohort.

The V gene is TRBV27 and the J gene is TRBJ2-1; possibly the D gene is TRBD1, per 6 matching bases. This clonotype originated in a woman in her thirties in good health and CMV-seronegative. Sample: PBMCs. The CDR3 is CASSPTGLEQFF. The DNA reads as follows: TGTGCCAGCAGTCCTACAGGGCTTGAGCAGTTCTTC.